The 6 T cell receptor beta chains below come from one sample, sequenced in a study of blood T cell repertoires in COVID-19. Sequencing was performed with immunoSEQ multiplex PCR; in TCRdb, only in-frame clones are kept and a portion is missing. The sample contains about 240,000 clones, approximately 82% of which appear only once. The source material was peripheral blood. The source of these receptors is a young man who had recovered from COVID-19.

This chain links TRBV6-5 with TRBJ1-2; D call uncertain. Germline loops: CDR1 MNHEY, CDR2 SVGAGI. Trimming cost V 6 bases and J 8 bases, with 13 bases left between them. The CDR3 totals 12 residues. The CDR3, as DNA: TGTGCCAGCAGCCCGACATCCTCCGGCTACACCTTC. The encoded protein is CASSPTSSGYTF.

This clone was recorded only once. V is TRBV2 and J is TRBJ2-5; D is possibly TRBD2 (6 bases). Trimming took 3 bases from V and 3 from J, leaving 11 bases between them. Germline CDR1 is SNHLY and CDR2 is FYNNEI. This CDR3 region has 14 residues. The DNA of the CDR3 is TGTGCCAGCAGTGACGGCGGGGAAAAAGAGACCCAGTACTTC. Amino acids: CASSDGGEKETQYF.

V is TRBV4-1 and J is TRBJ2-1; 9 bases map to TRBD2. Germline V CDR1 and CDR2: MGHRA, YSYEKL. After removal of 2 bases from V and 7 bases from J, the junction contained 12 bases not matched to a gene. The CDR3 runs to 17 residues. The chain's CDR3 is CASSQMPAGGPDNEQFF. DNA for the CDR3: TGCGCCAGCAGCCAAATGCCGGCGGGGGGGCCGGATAATGAGCAGTTCTTC.

This rearrangement joins TRBV5-4 to TRBJ2-1, with D possibly TRBD1 on 6 matching bases. Between the trimmed V and J ends, which lost 2 bases and 10 bases, there was a span of 16 bases. There are 14 residues in the CDR3. CDR1 SGHNT and CDR2 YYREEE come from the germline V gene (reference sequence). The CDR3 loop reads CASSFEGTRNEQFF. CDR3 in DNA: TGTGCCAGCAGCTTTGAAGGGACAAGGAACGAGCAGTTCTTC.

This clone occurred a few times. The V call is TRBV5-4, the J call TRBJ1-2; D is perhaps TRBD1 (5 bases). CDR3 length: 13 amino acids. CDR1 is SGHNT and CDR2 is YYREEE in the germline V gene (reference sequence). V was cut by 0 bases and J by 8 bases, with 11 bases left in between. The CDR3 DNA is TGTGCCAGCAGCTTGGTCGGGGGTAGAGGCTACACCTTC. Protein: CASSLVGGRGYTF.

V and J are TRBV3-1 (or the pseudogene TRBV3-2) and TRBJ1-2, with a weak D call TRBD1 (5 bases). V was clipped by 5 bases and J by 9 bases, with 16 bases between them. There are 13 residues in the CDR3. Germline V gene lookup returns CDR1 LGHDT and CDR2 YNNKEL (reference sequence). CDR3 DNA sequence: TGTGCCAGCAGCGACCCGGTGGGGGGAAGCTACACCTTC. It encodes CASSDPVGGSYTF.